The rows below give T cell receptor beta chains drawn from one sample of a study of CD8+ T cells in alopecia areata. Profiling relied on immunoSEQ multiplex PCR, and the TCRdb table lists in-frame clones only, not all of them. The repertoire holds more than 200,000 clones, with around two thirds as singletons. The starting material was CD4+ T cells sorted from blood, obtained at week 0. Every receptor here comes from a human donor with alopecia areata. The conserved cysteine and the conserved F or W are not part of the CDR3 here. D genes are given only for firm matches.

D: TRBD2
length: 13
V: TRBV2
J: TRBJ2-2
CDR3: ASSRAAGGTGELF

D: -
length: 11
V: TRBV30
J: TRBJ1-6
CDR3: AWTDSNNSPLH

D: -
length: 10
V: TRBV2
J: TRBJ2-7
CDR3: ASRESVLEQY

D: -
length: 14
V: TRBV15
J: TRBJ2-3
CDR3: ATSRDQGGRTDTQY

D: TRBD1
length: 12
V: TRBV29-1
J: TRBJ1-1
CDR3: SVARDRGGTEAF

D: -
length: 9
V: TRBV5-6
J: TRBJ1-5
CDR3: ASSFHQPQH

D: -
length: 10
V: TRBV15
J: TRBJ2-1
CDR3: ATSRGRGEQF

D: -
length: 10
V: TRBV5-6
J: TRBJ2-7
CDR3: ASSSSSYEQY

D: -
length: 11
V: TRBV29-1
J: TRBJ2-7
CDR3: SVSLPSSYEQY

D: -
length: 11
V: TRBV6-5
J: TRBJ1-1
CDR3: ASSYAENTEAF

D: -
length: 14
V: TRBV30
J: TRBJ2-6
CDR3: AWSTLGTSGANVLT

D: -
length: 11
V: TRBV7-2
J: TRBJ2-5
CDR3: ASKEGIYETQY

D: -
length: 11
V: TRBV7-3
J: TRBJ1-1
CDR3: ASSSDGNTEAF

D: -
length: 11
V: TRBV9
J: TRBJ1-5
CDR3: ASSVAPNQPQH

D: -
length: 13
V: TRBV30
J: TRBJ1-2
CDR3: AWSGSNSGQAGYT

D: -
length: 8
V: TRBV2
J: TRBJ2-7
CDR3: ASGLGEQY

D: TRBD1
length: 12
V: TRBV5-1
J: TRBJ1-2
CDR3: ASSTTGANYGYT

D: TRBD1
length: 12
V: TRBV5-1
J: TRBJ2-7
CDR3: ASSLGDSSYEQY

D: -
length: 9
V: TRBV29-1
J: TRBJ2-7
CDR3: SVDVQHEQY

D: TRBD1
length: 11
V: TRBV29-1
J: TRBJ2-7
CDR3: SVVTGWSYEQY

D: -
length: 11
V: TRBV14
J: TRBJ1-5
CDR3: ASSPGLNQPQH

D: -
length: 13
V: TRBV18
J: TRBJ2-1
CDR3: ASSPLTDSYNEQF

D: -
length: 11
V: TRBV15
J: TRBJ1-5
CDR3: ATSRDRHRTQH

D: -
length: 13
V: TRBV2
J: TRBJ2-2
CDR3: ASRSRASPTGELF

D: -
length: 12
V: TRBV5-1
J: TRBJ1-1
CDR3: ASSLTGPNTEAF

D: -
length: 11
V: TRBV29-1
J: TRBJ1-2
CDR3: SGGQGPWDGYT

D: -
length: 13
V: TRBV9
J: TRBJ2-1
CDR3: ASSARPVSYNEQF

D: -
length: 14
V: TRBV5-6
J: TRBJ2-3
CDR3: ASSRYDDPGTDTQY

D: -
length: 10
V: TRBV29-1
J: TRBJ1-2
CDR3: SVVLGQTGYT

D: -
length: 11
V: TRBV5-1
J: TRBJ2-1
CDR3: ASSLGANNEQF

D: TRBD1
length: 13
V: TRBV11-1
J: TRBJ2-2
CDR3: ASSAYRGRTGELF

D: -
length: 8
V: TRBV29-1
J: TRBJ1-2
CDR3: SVAGDGYT

D: -
length: 11
V: TRBV29-1
J: TRBJ2-7
CDR3: SALTGEAYEQY

D: -
length: 12
V: TRBV9
J: TRBJ2-5
CDR3: ASSVPAAQETQY

D: -
length: 9
V: TRBV7-2
J: TRBJ2-7
CDR3: ASSPRDEQY

D: TRBD2
length: 13
V: TRBV5-1
J: TRBJ2-5
CDR3: ASSPGLAGVETQY

D: -
length: 11
V: TRBV6-1
J: TRBJ1-1
CDR3: ASSPPQGTEAF

D: -
length: 9
V: TRBV30
J: TRBJ2-7
CDR3: AWSSLYEQY